These 26 T cell receptor beta chains originate from one sample sequenced in a study of T cell responses to AZD1222 COVID-19 vaccine. The repertoire was sequenced with immunoSEQ multiplex PCR; TCRdb's copy has only in-frame clones and lacks some. Of 100,000 to 140,000 clones detected, about nine tenths appear once; the ten largest clones hold about 9.1%. Sequenced here: peripheral blood, sampled 28 days after the second AZD1222 dose. Source of these receptors: an adult who received the AZD1222 COVID-19 vaccine.

The chain employs TRBV5-1 and TRBJ2-1, with 8 nucleotides matching TRBD2. V lost 4 bases, J lost 2 bases, and 14 bases stayed unmatched. Germline-derived CDR1 and CDR2 are SGHRS and YFSETQ. This CDR3 has 18 amino acids. Here the CDR3 reads CASSGGLALAVPYNEQFF. The CDR3 DNA reads TGCGCCAGCAGCGGAGGACTAGCTTTAGCCGTACCCTACAATGAGCAGTTCTTC.

This CDR3 is CASQRDPNTEAFF. The CDR3 DNA is TGTGCCAGCCAGAGGGACCCGAACACTGAAGCTTTCTTT. The rearrangement links TRBV2 to TRBJ1-1, with D possibly matching TRBD1 (5 bases). Germline V gene data show CDR1 as SNHLY and CDR2 as FYNNEI. The V end lost 8 bases, the J end lost 1 base, and 11 bases lay between the germline ends. The CDR3 has 13 residues.

The chain recombines TRBV5-1 with TRBJ2-1; 10 nucleotides agree with TRBD2. The V segment lost 4 bases and the J segment 4 bases; nucleotides outside the gene matches: 8. CDR1 and CDR2 from the germline V gene are SGHRS and YFSETQ. The CDR3 length is 16 residues. CDR3 nucleotide sequence: TGCGCCAGCAGCCCTTATAGCGGGGGGAGGTACAATGAGCAGTTCTTC. This encodes CASSPYSGGRYNEQFF. The complete variable domain, with remaining parts taken from reference TRBV5-1 and TRBJ2-1, reads KAGVTQTPRYLIKTRGQQVTLSCSPISGHRSVSWYQQTPGQGLQFLFEYFSETQRNKGNFPGRFSGRQFSNSRSEMNVSTLELGDSALYLCASSPYSGGRYNEQFFGPGTRLTVL.

This clone showed up just once. The chain has TRBV19 and TRBJ1-6; 7 nucleotides line up with TRBD1. V was clipped by 7 bases and J by 3 bases; unmatched bases: 9. Germline assignment: CDR1 LNHDA and CDR2 SQIVND (reference sequence). The CDR3 length is 16 residues. CDR3 nucleotide sequence: TGTGCCAGTACTTCAGGGGGACAACACTATAATTCACCCCTCCACTTT. Its translation is CASTSGGQHYNSPLHF.

This chain links TRBV7-9 with TRBJ2-7, with no clear D. V lost 1 base and J lost 5, with 6 bases in between. Germline V gene data show CDR1 as SEHNR and CDR2 as FQNEAQ (reference sequence). The CDR3 contains 12 residues. The CDR3 sequence: CASSLVLNEQYF. The CDR3, as DNA: TGTGCCAGCAGCTTAGTCCTTAACGAGCAGTACTTC.

V is TRBV14 and J is TRBJ1-3, with TRBD1 identical over 8 bases. The CDR3 contains 15 residues. The J segment lost 4 bases and the V segment lost 3 bases, leaving 5 bases of the junction unmatched. CDR1 is SGHDN and CDR2 is FVKESK in the germline V gene. The CDR3 nucleotides read TGTGCCAGCAGCCACGGACAGGGACCCGGAAACACCATATATTTT. It encodes CASSHGQGPGNTIYF.

This chain joins TRBV28 and TRBJ1-1; a weak D match, TRBD1 (5 bases). The CDR3 contains 15 residues. Deletions cut 9 bases from V and 3 bases from J, with 20 bases between. In germline, CDR1 is MDHEN, CDR2 SYDVKM. In DNA, the CDR3 is TGTGCCAGTTACGGGGGAGGGGCGCGGGACACTGAAGCTTTCTTT. As protein: CASYGGGARDTEAFF.

The CDR3 bases are TGTGCCAGCAGCTTAACTTCAGCGATTCACCAAGAGACCCAGTACTTC. Protein: CASSLTSAIHQETQYF. This chain uses TRBV7-9 with TRBJ2-5; no reliable D call. Trimming took 2 bases from V and 0 from J, leaving 13 bases between them. The CDR3 is made up of 16 amino acids. The germline V gene encodes CDR1 SEHNR and CDR2 FQNEAQ (reference sequence). Together with reference TRBV7-9 and TRBJ2-5, the CDR3 gives the full variable domain: DTGVSQNPRHKITKRGQNVTFRCDPISEHNRLYWYRQTLGQGPEFLTYFQNEAQLEKSRLLSDRFSAERPKGSFSTLEIQRTEQGDSAMYLCASSLTSAIHQETQYFGPGTRLLVL.

This clone has just one count. This rearrangement joins TRBV29-1 to TRBJ2-7; a possible D gene is TRBD2 (7 bases). This CDR3 has 14 residues. Germline V gene lookup returns CDR1 SQVTM and CDR2 ANQGSEA. The V and J ends lost 4 bases and 3 bases respectively, with 16 bases between them. CDR3 protein: CSVATGRGHYEQYF. CDR3 bases: TGCAGCGTTGCTACAGGGAGGGGTCACTACGAGCAGTACTTC.

The V and J genes are TRBV19 and TRBJ2-7; D not resolved. V was pared by 1 base and J by 1 base, with 8 bases between. CDR1 LNHDA and CDR2 SQIVND come from the germline V gene (reference sequence). CDR3 length: 14 amino acids. In DNA, the CDR3 is TGTGCCAGTAGTATAGCGGCCAGATCCTACGAGCAGTACTTC. This sequence encodes CASSIAARSYEQYF.

This chain connects TRBV30 to TRBJ2-7; TRBD1 matches at 10 bases. The CDR3 covers 14 residues. V was pared by 2 bases and J by 5 bases, with 6 bases of the junction left unmatched. CDR1 and CDR2 from the germline V gene are GTSNPN and SVGIG (reference sequence). Here the CDR3 DNA reads TGTGCCTGGAGTACAAGACAGGGGGCCCACGAGCAGTACTTC. It is translated as CAWSTRQGAHEQYF.

This sequence joins TRBV18 and TRBJ2-1, with TRBD1 identical over 7 bases. CDR3 length: 15 residues. V shed 8 bases and J 2 bases; nucleotides not matched to a gene: 9. Germline lookup yields CDR1 KGHSH and CDR2 LQKENI. DNA of the CDR3: TGTGCCAGCCAGCCCGAACAGGGGACCTACAATGAGCAGTTCTTC. Amino acids: CASQPEQGTYNEQFF.

The chain uses TRBV11-2 and TRBJ1-1; D gene uncertain. CDR3 size: 13 residues. V shed 0 bases and J shed 1 base, with 3 bases lying between them. Germline V lookup: CDR1 SGHAT, CDR2 FQNNGV. CDR3 residues: CASSLDRNTEAFF. CDR3 coding DNA: TGTGCCAGCAGCTTAGACAGGAACACTGAAGCTTTCTTT.

The chain has TRBV5-1 and TRBJ1-2; D gene ambiguous. V dropped 1 base and J dropped 6 bases, with 13 bases sitting between them. The CDR3 extends over 14 amino acids. Germline V lookup: CDR1 SGHRS, CDR2 YFSETQ. CDR3 sequence: CASSLTESLDGYTF. The CDR3 nucleotides are TGCGCCAGCAGCTTGACAGAGTCCCTCGATGGCTACACCTTC.

The CDR3: CASSTGFTGELFF. The CDR3 region has the DNA TGTGCCAGCAGTACAGGGTTCACCGGGGAGCTGTTTTTT. The V and J genes are TRBV6-2 or TRBV6-3 and TRBJ2-2; D possibly corresponds to TRBD1 (6 bases). The V end was cut by 5 bases, the J end by 4 bases, with 8 bases between. Germline V gene sequence: CDR1 MNHEY, CDR2 SVGEGT. This CDR3 is 13 amino acids long.

The V call is TRBV19, the J call TRBJ2-1; tentative D call: TRBD1 (7 bases). The CDR3 length is 12 residues. The V gene lost 7 bases and the J gene lost 6 bases, with 10 bases spanning the gap. Germline V CDR1 and CDR2: LNHDA, SQIVND (reference sequence). The CDR3: CASNQGGNEQFF. The CDR3 DNA sequence: TGTGCCAGTAACCAGGGGGGCAATGAGCAGTTCTTC.

This sequence joins TRBV11-3 and TRBJ2-1; D gene uncertain. The V end was cut by 5 bases, the J end by 9 bases, with 20 bases between. CDR1 SGHNT and CDR2 YENEEA come from the germline V gene. This CDR3 region has 15 residues. The CDR3 bases are TGTGCCAGCAGCCCAGGCTGGGATCTGGTTAGTGAGCAGTTCTTC. Protein: CASSPGWDLVSEQFF.

The chain has TRBV15 and TRBJ2-2; TRBD1 aligns across 9 bases. The germline V gene encodes CDR1 LNHNV and CDR2 YYDKDF (reference sequence). V lost 3 bases and J lost 4; bases outside the gene matches: 6. CDR3 length: 16 amino acids. CDR3 in DNA: TGTGCCACCAGCAGCCACAGGGGGCAAGGCACCGGGGAGCTGTTTTTT. This encodes CATSSHRGQGTGELFF.

The genes are TRBV24-1 and TRBJ1-1; D not resolved. Germline CDR1 KGHDR, CDR2 SFDVKD. There are 12 residues in the CDR3. Trimming took off 7 bases at V and 0 bases at J, with 5 bases between the two ends. The CDR3 DNA sequence: TGTGCCACCAGATCAGTGAACACTGAAGCTTTCTTT. This codes for CATRSVNTEAFF.

This sequence joins TRBV14 and TRBJ1-1, with 8 bases identical to TRBD1. The V and J ends lost 1 base and 4 bases, in that order; junction bases with no gene match: 5. Germline V gene sequence: CDR1 SGHDN, CDR2 FVKESK. The CDR3 consists of 15 residues. The CDR3 DNA reads as TGTGCCAGCAGCCAAGTGGCAGGGGGCATCACTGAAGCTTTCTTT. Amino acid sequence: CASSQVAGGITEAFF.

The gene calls are TRBV28 and TRBJ1-2; D uncertain. This CDR3 spans 13 amino acids. From germline, CDR1 is MDHEN and CDR2 SYDVKM. The V and J ends lost 5 bases and 4 bases respectively, with 11 bases between them. The CDR3 sequence is CASSRAATYGYTF. As DNA, the CDR3 is TGTGCCAGCAGTCGGGCAGCGACCTATGGCTACACCTTC.

For the CDR3, the DNA is TGTGCCAGCAGCTTAGCGTTGACTAGCGGGAGAAATGAGCAGTTCTTC. Translating it yields CASSLALTSGRNEQFF. The chain employs TRBV7-2 and TRBJ2-1; 12 nucleotides agree with TRBD2. After removal of 0 bases from V and 7 bases from J, the junction contained 4 bases not matched to a gene. This CDR3 is built from 16 residues. CDR1 SGHTA and CDR2 FQGNSA come from the germline V gene.

The rearrangement joins TRBV21-1 to TRBJ2-4. TRBV21-1 is assigned pseudogene status. The CDR3 is 15 amino acids. This CDR3 is CASSPPPASQNIQYF. DNA for the CDR3: TGTGCCAGCAGCCCTCCCCCGGCCAGCCAAAACATTCAGTACTTC.

This rearrangement joins TRBV5-8 to TRBJ1-2; maybe TRBD1 (5 bases). V was clipped by 2 bases and J by 7 bases, with 15 bases between them. Germline CDR1 SGHTS, CDR2 YDEGEE. This CDR3 spans 14 amino acids. For the CDR3, the DNA is TGTGCCAGCAGCTTTACAGGTGCTTTGCGTGGCTACACCTTC. Its translation is CASSFTGALRGYTF.

V gene TRBV7-9 combines with J gene TRBJ2-1; 7 nucleotides agree with TRBD1. The germline CDR1 and CDR2 sequences are SEHNR and FQNEAQ (reference sequence). With V trimmed by 0 bases and J by 4 bases, 3 bases remained unmatched. The CDR3 runs 15 residues. The CDR3 loop is CASSLAGTVYNEQFF. The DNA for the CDR3 is TGTGCCAGCAGCTTAGCCGGGACAGTATACAATGAGCAGTTCTTC. The whole variable domain, filled in from reference TRBV7-9 and TRBJ2-1, reads DTGVSQNPRHKITKRGQNVTFRCDPISEHNRLYWYRQTLGQGPEFLTYFQNEAQLEKSRLLSDRFSAERPKGSFSTLEIQRTEQGDSAMYLCASSLAGTVYNEQFFGPGTRLTVL.

J is TRBJ1-5 and V is TRBV5-4; D is perhaps TRBD1 (5 bases). V shed 0 bases and J shed 1 base, with 14 bases lying between them. Per germline, CDR1 SGHNT and CDR2 YYREEE (reference sequence). This CDR3 region has 17 residues. The CDR3 loop is CASSLAPSGSSNQPQHF. The CDR3 coding sequence is TGTGCCAGCAGCTTGGCCCCTTCAGGGAGCAGCAATCAGCCCCAGCATTTT.